One sample yielded the 6 T cell receptor beta chains listed below, sequenced in a study of neurological immune-mediated disorders. TCRdb used MiXCR to reprocess the 5' RACE reads, holding one entry per CDR3 protein. The sample has roughly 100,000 distinct CDR3 sequences, around 3.4% seen once; the top ten hold about 3%. Source material: PBMCs. These receptors were taken from a woman in her forties or fifties with multiple sclerosis.

This clonotype was observed many times. This chain joins TRBV9 and TRBJ2-7; D perhaps matches TRBD2 (6 bases). V was cut by 3 bases and J by 7 bases, with 14 bases left in between. This CDR3 is built from 13 residues. The germline V gene has CDR1 SGDLS and CDR2 YYNGEE. The CDR3 sequence is CASSGGTSVEQYF. The CDR3 DNA reads as TGTGCCAGCAGCGGCGGGACCTCCGTGGAGCAGTACTTC.

Regarding this clonotype: A clone one base away is much larger, so this may be a read error. The gene calls are TRBV6-2 or TRBV6-3 and TRBJ2-5; TRBD2 matches at 10 bases. Germline V gene data show CDR1 as MNHEY and CDR2 as SVGEGT. There are 14 residues in the CDR3. As DNA, the CDR3 is TGTGCCAGCAGACTAGCGGGGTTCCAAGAGAACCAGTACTTC. The encoded protein is CASRLAGFQENQYF.

This clonotype was seen many times. The chain joins TRBV3-1 to TRBJ2-7, with 8 bases identical to TRBD1. The V segment lost 1 base and the J segment 5 bases; nucleotides outside the gene matches: 10. The V gene's germline CDR1 is LGHDT and CDR2 YNNKEL (reference sequence). This CDR3 has 16 amino acids. The CDR3: CASSQVGQGFYHEQYF. In DNA, the CDR3 is TGTGCCAGCAGCCAAGTAGGACAGGGCTTCTACCACGAGCAGTACTTC.

The rearrangement links TRBV29-1 to TRBJ2-1; unclear D gene. Germline assignment: CDR1 SQVTM and CDR2 ANQGSEA. V was clipped by 1 base and J by 7 bases, with 8 bases between them. The CDR3 contains 12 residues. For the CDR3, the DNA is TGCAGCGTTGAAGGAAGTGGGAATGAGCAGTTCTTC. Its translation is CSVEGSGNEQFF.

In this sample, this clonotype turned up many times. The J gene is TRBJ1-1, the V gene TRBV7-9; 7 bases agree with TRBD1. Germline CDR1 is SEHNR and CDR2 is FQNEAQ (reference sequence). The ends lost 4 bases at V and 5 bases at J; junction bases unmatched: 4. The CDR3 sequence is 13 residues long. CDR3: CASSSKGATEAFF. CDR3 nucleotides: TGTGCCAGCAGCTCCAAGGGGGCGACTGAAGCTTTCTTT.

This clonotype was seen ten or more times. This chain links TRBV20-1 with TRBJ2-3; maybe TRBD1 (6 bases). V was pared by 1 base and J by 6 bases, with 14 bases between. The CDR3 covers 14 residues. CDR1 and CDR2 (germline): DFQATT, SNEGSKA (reference sequence). CDR3 in amino acids: CSARVGGFQDTQYF. The DNA for the CDR3 is TGCAGTGCTAGAGTAGGGGGATTTCAGGATACGCAGTATTTT.